The 12 T cell receptor beta chains below were found in one sample sequenced in a study of beta chain features in type 1 diabetes. Since all of the isolated RNA was reverse transcribed, expressed TCRB transcripts were what got sequenced. Profiled with immunoSEQ multiplex PCR; TCRdb holds only in-frame clones, not every one. The sample includes around 160,000 clones, approximately 52% of them seen just once. The specimen sequenced was Tregs from blood. The origin of the receptors is a man aged 18 to 30 in good health.

The V and J genes are TRBV18 and TRBJ1-2; no clear D. This CDR3 is built from 12 residues. The V gene's germline CDR1 is KGHSH and CDR2 LQKENI. V lost 5 bases, J lost 7 bases, and 11 bases lay in between. The CDR3 loop is CASSSPGAGYTF. The CDR3 DNA reads TGTGCCAGCTCATCCCCCGGAGCTGGCTACACCTTC. The full variable domain, its missing parts supplied by reference TRBV18 and TRBJ1-2, is NAGVMQNPRHLVRRRGQEARLRCSPMKGHSHVYWYRQLPEEGLKFMVYLQKENIIDESGMPKERFSAEFPKEGPSILRIQQVVRGDSAAYFCASSSPGAGYTFGSGTRLTVV.

This clone has just a few counts. The chain links TRBV4-3 to TRBJ2-3, with TRBD1 matching 7 bases. CDR1 is LGHNA and CDR2 is YSLEER in the germline V gene. V trimming: 4 bases; J trimming: 8 bases; junction bases outside the gene matches: 9. The CDR3 extends over 14 amino acids. CDR3 protein: CASSPRTGDGTQYF. The CDR3 nucleotides read TGCGCCAGCAGCCCGAGAACAGGGGACGGTACGCAGTATTTT.

There are a few counts of this clone. This chain uses TRBV9 with TRBJ2-7; 9 bases are shared with TRBD1. V shed 4 bases, J shed 6 bases, and the junction held 5 bases outside the gene matches. The germline gives CDR1 SGDLS, CDR2 YYNGEE. The CDR3 has 13 amino acids. The CDR3 loop reads CASSRRDRAEQYF. The CDR3 DNA follows: TGTGCCAGCAGCAGGCGGGACAGGGCCGAGCAGTACTTC.

The sample holds a few counts of this clone. The gene calls are TRBV5-4 and TRBJ1-1; maybe TRBD1 (5 bases). Germline V CDR1 and CDR2: SGHNT, YYREEE (reference sequence). V lost 3 bases, J lost 4 bases, and 19 bases lay in between. The CDR3 sequence is 16 residues long. The DNA of the CDR3 is TGTGCCAGCAGCTCCGGGGGTAGCGGGGTTGCCACTGAAGCTTTCTTT. Encoded protein: CASSSGGSGVATEAFF.

This clone was detected only a few times. The CDR3: CSVGVAAENEQFF. The CDR3 DNA follows: TGCAGCGTTGGAGTAGCGGCGGAAAATGAGCAGTTCTTC. The genes are TRBV29-1 and TRBJ2-1; possibly TRBD2 for D (6 bases). V lost 4 bases to trimming and J lost 7 bases, with 14 bases between them. Germline-derived CDR1 and CDR2 are SQVTM and ANQGSEA. The CDR3 is 13 residues long.

The chain carries TRBV18 and TRBJ2-5; perhaps TRBD2 as D (5 bases). CDR1 and CDR2 from the germline V gene are KGHSH and LQKENI. The CDR3 has 14 amino acids. The V gene lost 0 bases and the J gene lost 7 bases, with 12 bases spanning the gap. CDR3 amino acids: CASSPPSLRVTQYF. CDR3 DNA sequence: TGTGCCAGCTCACCACCATCCCTGAGGGTGACCCAGTACTTC.

The V call is TRBV7-2, the J call TRBJ1-5; TRBD1 matches 7 bases. Germline V gene sequence: CDR1 SGHTA, CDR2 FQGNSA. CDR3 length: 13 residues. Trimming took 5 bases from V and 7 from J; bases not matched to a gene: 5. This chain's CDR3 is CASSKDRTQPQHF. The CDR3 DNA sequence: TGTGCCAGCAGCAAGGACAGGACCCAGCCCCAGCATTTT.

The genes are TRBV5-4 and TRBJ2-5; tentative D call: TRBD1 (6 bases). This CDR3 contains 15 residues. Germline CDR1 reads SGHNT; CDR2 reads YYREEE (reference sequence). V was trimmed by 3 bases and J by 4 bases, leaving 16 bases between them. The CDR3 bases are TGTGCCAGCAGCTACCGGGACACCGAGGGAGAGACCCAGTACTTC. Amino acids: CASSYRDTEGETQYF.

A word on this clone: This specimen includes other DNA sequences encoding the same CDR3. The chain employs TRBV28 and TRBJ1-1; no definite D call. The CDR3 spans 11 residues. V was clipped by 8 bases and J by 2 bases, with 6 bases between them. Germline CDR1 MDHEN, CDR2 SYDVKM. This chain's CDR3 is CASRVNTEAFF. The DNA of the CDR3 is TGTGCCAGCCGGGTCAACACTGAAGCTTTCTTT.

The chain is built from TRBV4-3 and TRBJ1-4, with a weak D call TRBD1 (6 bases). Trimming removed 1 base from V and 8 bases from J, with 20 bases in between. Germline lookup yields CDR1 LGHNA and CDR2 YSLEER. The CDR3 spans 17 residues. The CDR3 nucleotides are TGCGCCAGCAGCCAAGTTTTCAACGGGGGGCATGGGGAAAAACTGTTTTTT. It codes for CASSQVFNGGHGEKLFF.

This rearrangement joins TRBV10-2 to TRBJ2-2, with TRBD2 identical over 12 bases. The trim removed 6 bases at V and 5 bases at J, leaving 4 bases unmatched. Germline CDR1 and CDR2: WSHSY and SAAADI. The CDR3 totals 15 residues. The DNA of the CDR3 is TGCGCCAGCAGGAGACTAGCGGGAGATACCGGGGAGCTGTTTTTT. It yields the protein CASRRLAGDTGELFF.

This rearrangement joins TRBV6-1 to TRBJ2-5; TRBD1 matches 9 bases. The V gene's germline CDR1 is MNHNS and CDR2 SASEGT. Trimming cost V 9 bases and J 5 bases; bases outside gene matches: 13. This CDR3 contains 15 residues. The CDR3 protein is CASTRPGQGRETQYF. CDR3 nucleotide sequence: TGTGCCAGTACCCGGCCGGGACAGGGTCGGGAGACCCAGTACTTC.